What follows are 6 T cell receptor beta chains derived from one specimen sequenced in a study of blood T cell repertoires in COVID-19. Data came from immunoSEQ multiplex PCR; TCRdb stores just in-frame clones and leaves some out. The sample gives a few hundred thousand clones, 80% to 90% of which show up once; more than 0.8% is in the top ten. The sequenced sample was PBMCs or T cells enriched from blood (not recorded which). The receptors derive from a man between 18 and 29 years old who had recovered from COVID-19.

This chain joins TRBV5-1 and TRBJ2-2; TRBD1 is a possible D gene (6 bases). The CDR3 runs to 17 residues. V gave up 8 bases and J gave up 4 bases, with 24 bases separating them. The germline CDR1 and CDR2 sequences are SGHRS and YFSETQ. CDR3 region: CARQDRQVEPSTGELFF. The CDR3 coding sequence is TGCGCCAGACAAGACCGACAGGTCGAGCCAAGCACCGGGGAGCTGTTTTTT.

The chain combines TRBV27 with TRBJ1-3, with 8 bases lining up with TRBD1. Germline trimming cut 6 bases from V and 2 bases from J; bases unmatched to any gene: 15. This CDR3 spans 18 amino acids. Germline CDR1 and CDR2: MNHEY and SMNVEV (reference sequence). The CDR3 loop is CASREKGTDRGTGNTIYF. CDR3 in DNA: TGTGCCAGCAGGGAGAAAGGGACAGACAGGGGAACTGGAAACACCATATATTTT.

This clone has only one observation. The chain has TRBV5-8 and TRBJ1-1, with a weak D call TRBD1 (6 bases). Looked up from germline, CDR1 is SGHTS and CDR2 is YDEGEE. Trimming stripped 2 bases from V and 0 bases from J, with 11 bases between. This CDR3 is built from 15 residues. This chain's CDR3 is CASSLVQGMNTEAFF. DNA of the CDR3: TGTGCCAGCAGCTTAGTTCAGGGGATGAACACTGAAGCTTTCTTT. Using reference TRBV5-8 and TRBJ1-1 for the parts outside the CDR3, the full variable domain is EAGVTQSPTHLIKTRGQQATLRCSPISGHTSVYWYQQALGLGLQFLLWYDEGEERNRGNFPPRFSGRQFPNYSSELNVNALELEDSALYLCASSLVQGMNTEAFFGQGTRLTVV.

The chain uses TRBV9 and TRBJ1-1, with D unresolved. CDR1 and CDR2 from the germline V gene are SGDLS and YYNGEE. The CDR3 is 15 amino acids. With 0 bases removed from V and 1 base from J, the gap between germline ends came to 10 bases. CDR3: CASSVGEVRNTEAFF. The CDR3 DNA sequence: TGTGCCAGCAGCGTAGGAGAGGTGAGGAACACTGAAGCTTTCTTT.

CDR3 amino acids: CASSFGTGGAPEAFF. The CDR3 DNA is TGCGCCAGCAGCTTCGGGACAGGGGGCGCCCCTGAAGCTTTCTTT. The chain combines TRBV5-1 with TRBJ1-1; the match to TRBD1 covers 12 bases. J was trimmed by 6 bases and V by 2 bases; bases with no gene match: 5. Germline assignment: CDR1 SGHRS and CDR2 YFSETQ. There are 15 residues in the CDR3.

The chain carries TRBV28 and TRBJ1-2; 8 bases match TRBD1. CDR1 and CDR2 from the germline V gene are MDHEN and SYDVKM. V gave up 6 bases and J gave up 6 bases; unmatched junction bases: 6. The CDR3 length is 13 residues. The CDR3 is CASSRQGAHGYTF. The DNA for the CDR3 is TGTGCCAGCAGCCGGCAGGGGGCGCATGGCTACACCTTC.